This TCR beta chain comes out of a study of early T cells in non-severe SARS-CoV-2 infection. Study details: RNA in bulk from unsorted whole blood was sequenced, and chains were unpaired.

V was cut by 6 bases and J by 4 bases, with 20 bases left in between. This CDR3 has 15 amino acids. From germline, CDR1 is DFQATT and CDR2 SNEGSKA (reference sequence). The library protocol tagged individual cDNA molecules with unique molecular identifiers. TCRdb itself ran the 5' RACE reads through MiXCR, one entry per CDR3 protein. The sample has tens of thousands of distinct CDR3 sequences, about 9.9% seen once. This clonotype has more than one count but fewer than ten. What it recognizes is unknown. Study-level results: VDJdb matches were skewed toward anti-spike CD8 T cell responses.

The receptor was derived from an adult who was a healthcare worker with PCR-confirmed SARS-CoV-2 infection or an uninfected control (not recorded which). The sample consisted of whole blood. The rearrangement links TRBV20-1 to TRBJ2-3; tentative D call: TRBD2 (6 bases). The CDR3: CSARGTSERPDTQYF. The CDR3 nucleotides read TGCAGTGCCCGCGGGACTTCCGAACGTCCAGATACGCAGTATTTT.